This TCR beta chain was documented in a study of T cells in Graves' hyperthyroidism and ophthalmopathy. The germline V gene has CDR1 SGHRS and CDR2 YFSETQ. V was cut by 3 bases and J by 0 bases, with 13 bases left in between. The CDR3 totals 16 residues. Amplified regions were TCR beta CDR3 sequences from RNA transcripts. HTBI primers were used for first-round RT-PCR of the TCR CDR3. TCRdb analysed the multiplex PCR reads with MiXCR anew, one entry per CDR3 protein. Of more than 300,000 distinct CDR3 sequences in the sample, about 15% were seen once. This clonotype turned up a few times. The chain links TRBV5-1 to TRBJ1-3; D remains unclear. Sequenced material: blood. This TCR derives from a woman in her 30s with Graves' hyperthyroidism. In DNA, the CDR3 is TGCGCCAGCAGCTCCGGAGGCGGTTCCTCTGGAAACACCATATATTTT. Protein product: CASSSGGGSSGNTIYF.